This T cell receptor beta chain was found in a study of tumor-infiltrating lymphocytes in primary liver carcinoma. Regarding the study as a whole: Relative to blood, tumors carried a significantly larger fraction of the repertoire in their top 250 clones (p = 0.039).

Unsorted whole blood supplied the blood RNA, and germline DNA was isolated too. A note on this clonotype: What it binds is not known. One base away lies a much larger clone, so this may be a sequencing read error.

Priming with a constant-region primer yielded TCR beta cDNA from around 0.45 ug total RNA. Libraries of TCR beta came from three nested multiplex PCR rounds with slightly modified ARM-PCR. TCRdb re-called the multiplex PCR reads through MiXCR, storing one row per CDR3 protein. The sample consists of 200,000 or so distinct CDR3 sequences, 65% of them appearing once. The sequencing sample was made of peripheral blood. The TCR sequence derives from a woman aged 55-70 years with primary liver carcinoma and hepatitis B virus infection.

In nucleotides, the CDR3 is TGTGCCAGCAGCGAATCACGTTGGGACACCAATCAGCCCCAGCATTTT. It yields the protein CASSESRWDTNQPQHF. The chain employs TRBV7-9 and TRBJ1-5; a weak D match, TRBD1 (6 bases). This CDR3 has 16 amino acids. Germline V lookup: CDR1 SEHNR, CDR2 FQNEAQ (reference sequence). V lost 5 bases and J 3 bases, leaving 17 bases between the germline ends. Variable domain in full (rest from reference TRBV7-9 and TRBJ1-5): DTGVSQNPRHKITKRGQNVTFRCDPISEHNRLYWYRQTLGQGPEFLTYFQNEAQLEKSRLLSDRFSAERPKGSFSTLEIQRTEQGDSAMYLCASSESRWDTNQPQHFGDGTRLSIL.